This T cell receptor beta chain was observed in a study of blood T cell repertoires in COVID-19. About the research overall: The United States, Italy and Spain provided the acute and convalescent COVID-19 samples.

This clone was detected only a few times. The same CDR3 also results from other DNA sequences found in this sample. Authors' data handling: By means of reference gene primer amplification, nucleated cell counts were estimated. Profiled with immunoSEQ multiplex PCR; TCRdb holds only in-frame clones, not every one. V, J and clone size are taken as reported in that table, and D and trimming were inferred from the DNA itself. The sample contains some 350,000 clones, almost 90% of which appear only once. Germline assignment: CDR1 MDHEN and CDR2 SYDVKM. The CDR3 is 13 amino acids. Trimming took off 2 bases at V and 4 bases at J, with 8 bases between the two ends.

Sequencing was carried out using peripheral blood. This chain connects TRBV28 to TRBJ1-2; D is perhaps TRBD1 (5 bases). The receptor's source is a man younger than 35 with active or convalescent COVID-19. CDR3 DNA: TGTGCCAGCAGTTTAGCCGGGGGCTATGGCTACACCTTC. This sequence encodes CASSLAGGYGYTF.